The 10 T cell receptor beta chains listed next were all sequenced from one sample in a study of CD8 T cells in Susac syndrome. After extraction with the RNeasy kit, roughly 0.45 to 1 ug of the RNA was reverse transcribed using random hexamers. TCRdb passed the immunoSEQ multiplex PCR reads through MiXCR, listing each CDR3 protein once. The sample holds tens of thousands of distinct CDR3 sequences, 90% to 95% seen once. The specimen was CD4+ T cells from PBMCs. Source of these receptors: a human donor with Susac syndrome.

The rearrangement uses TRBV10-3 and TRBJ1-2, with D possibly TRBD1 on 5 matching bases. V was clipped by 5 bases and J by 8 bases, with 15 bases between them. Germline lookup yields CDR1 ENHRY and CDR2 SYGVKD. CDR3 size: 13 residues. CDR3 loop: CAISLSGRDGYTF. CDR3 sequence (DNA): TGTGCCATCAGTTTATCGGGCAGGGACGGCTACACCTTC.

The V call is TRBV20-1, the J call TRBJ2-3, with D perhaps matching TRBD2 (6 bases). Germline lookup yields CDR1 DFQATT and CDR2 SNEGSKA (reference sequence). The CDR3 runs to 14 residues. Trimming took off 6 bases at V and 1 base at J, with 14 bases between the two ends. The CDR3 bases are TGCAGTGCCGTGCGGGAAGGGGGCACAGATACGCAGTATTTT. Its translation: CSAVREGGTDTQYF.

This sequence joins TRBV6-5 and TRBJ2-7; D unresolved. Germline V gene sequence: CDR1 MNHEY, CDR2 SVGAGI. Trimming removed 8 bases from V and 3 bases from J, with 8 bases in between. The CDR3 has 11 residues. CDR3 in amino acids: CASGNHYEQYF. The CDR3 region has the DNA TGTGCCAGCGGGAACCACTACGAGCAGTACTTC.

Only one count was recorded for this clonotype. In DNA, the CDR3 is TGTGCCAGCAGCCAAGATCTAGGGATTAGCAATCAGCCCCAGCATTTT. Encoded protein: CASSQDLGISNQPQHF. The genes are TRBV4-2 and TRBJ1-5; D unclear. The V end lost 0 bases, the J end lost 0 bases, and 9 bases lay between the germline ends. The germline gives CDR1 LGHNA, CDR2 YNFKEQ. There are 16 residues in the CDR3.

This chain joins TRBV5-1 and TRBJ2-6, with D possibly matching TRBD2 (5 bases). Germline lookup yields CDR1 SGHRS and CDR2 YFSETQ. The V gene lost 7 bases and the J gene lost 0 bases, with 14 bases spanning the gap. The CDR3 length is 16 residues. The CDR3 nucleotides are TGCGCCAGCCTGGGCCGACTAAGCTCTGGGGCCAACGTCCTGACTTTC. Amino acid sequence: CASLGRLSSGANVLTF.

This chain uses TRBV28 with TRBJ1-1; TRBD1 matches at 8 bases. After removal of 6 bases from V and 5 bases from J, the junction contained 5 bases not matched to a gene. Germline V CDR1 and CDR2: MDHEN, SYDVKM. This CDR3 is 13 amino acids long. CDR3 in DNA: TGTGCCAGCAGAGGGACAGGCGTTACTGAAGCTTTCTTT. This encodes CASRGTGVTEAFF.

V gene TRBV7-2 combines with J gene TRBJ2-6; perhaps TRBD2 as D (5 bases). The germline V gene has CDR1 SGHTA and CDR2 FQGNSA. This CDR3 has 13 residues. V was clipped by 1 base and J by 16 bases, with 14 bases between them. The CDR3 protein is CASSLGLARKLTF. For the CDR3, the DNA is TGTGCCAGCAGCTTAGGTCTAGCCCGAAAACTGACTTTC. The whole variable domain, filled in from reference TRBV7-2 and TRBJ2-6, reads GAGVSQSPSNKVTEKGKDVELRCDPISGHTALYWYRQSLGQGLEFLIYFQGNSAPDKSGLPSDRFSAERTGGSVSTLTIQRTQQEDSAVYLCASSLGLARKLTFGAGSRLTVL.

The V and J genes are TRBV19 and TRBJ2-5; no clear D gene. The CDR3 spans 12 residues. Germline values: CDR1 LNHDA, CDR2 SQIVND (reference sequence). With 5 bases removed from V and 8 bases from J, the gap between germline ends came to 12 bases. The CDR3 reads CASSFPRSTQYF. The CDR3 nucleotides read TGTGCCAGTAGTTTCCCCAGGTCAACCCAGTACTTC. The whole variable domain, remainder taken from reference TRBV19 and TRBJ2-5, is DGGITQSPKYLFRKEGQNVTLSCEQNLNHDAMYWYRQDPGQGLRLIYYSQIVNDFQKGDIAEGYSVSREKKESFPLTVTSAQKNPTAFYLCASSFPRSTQYFGPGTRLLVL.

The chain links TRBV5-4 to TRBJ2-4; D is ambiguous. V was cut by 4 bases and J by 3 bases, with 11 bases left in between. The CDR3 consists of 14 residues. CDR1 and CDR2 (germline): SGHNT, YYREEE (reference sequence). This CDR3 reads CASSAPKDKNIQYF. In nucleotides, the CDR3 is TGTGCCAGCAGCGCTCCCAAGGACAAAAACATTCAGTACTTC.

The chain uses TRBV19 and TRBJ2-1; the match to TRBD2 covers 8 bases. This CDR3 contains 13 residues. J was trimmed by 9 bases and V by 7 bases; bases with no gene match: 8. Germline V gene data show CDR1 as LNHDA and CDR2 as SQIVND (reference sequence). The CDR3 protein is CASTPRGGGEQFF. CDR3 nucleotide sequence: TGTGCCAGTACCCCCCGGGGGGGCGGTGAGCAGTTCTTC.